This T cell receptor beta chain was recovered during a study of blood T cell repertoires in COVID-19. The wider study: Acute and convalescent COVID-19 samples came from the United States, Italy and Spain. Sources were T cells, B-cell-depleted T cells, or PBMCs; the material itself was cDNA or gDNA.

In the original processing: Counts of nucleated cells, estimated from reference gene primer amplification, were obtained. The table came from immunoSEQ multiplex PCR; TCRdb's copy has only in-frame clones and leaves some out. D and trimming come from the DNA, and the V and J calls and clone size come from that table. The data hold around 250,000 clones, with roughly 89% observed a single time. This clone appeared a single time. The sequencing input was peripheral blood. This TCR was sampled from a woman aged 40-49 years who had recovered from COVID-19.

The CDR3 nucleotides are TGTGCCAGTAGTCCACGTCACAGGGAGTTCTATGGCTACACCTTC. Its protein product is CASSPRHREFYGYTF. The V gene is TRBV19, the J gene TRBJ1-2, with D perhaps matching TRBD1 (6 bases). CDR1 is LNHDA and CDR2 is SQIVND in the germline V gene (reference sequence). The CDR3 extends over 15 amino acids. Trimming left V 5 bases short and J 4 bases short, with 17 bases between.